The 14 T cell receptor beta chains presented below share a single source sample, sequenced in a study of blood T cells in healthy people across ages. The authors ran a second PCR of about 7 to 12 cycles using a sample-barcoded 5' primer and a J-beta primer mix. TCRdb called the 5' RACE reads again in MiXCR, with one record for every CDR3 protein. Of hundreds of thousands of distinct CDR3 sequences in the sample, about 28% were seen once. The sequencing sample was made of blood. The receptors were sampled from a woman older than 75 in good health.

The V and J genes are TRBV7-9 and TRBJ2-5; D may match TRBD1 or TRBD2 (5 bases each). V was clipped by 0 bases and J by 2 bases, with 19 bases between them. The CDR3 consists of 18 residues. Germline loops: CDR1 SEHNR, CDR2 FQNEAQ (reference sequence). The CDR3 DNA reads TGTGCCAGCAGCTTAGCGTGGGGCTTCGGACGGACTCAAGAGACCCAGTACTTC. Its translation is CASSLAWGFGRTQETQYF.

V and J are TRBV20-1 and TRBJ2-7, with 11 positions matching TRBD1. The junction had 6 bases not matched to a gene; V was cut back by 6 bases and J by 5 bases. The CDR3 covers 13 residues. Looked up from germline, CDR1 is DFQATT and CDR2 is SNEGSKA (reference sequence). CDR3 DNA: TGCAGTGCCCCCAGGGACAGGGGGGACGAGCAGTACTTC. Translation: CSAPRDRGDEQYF.

The rearrangement uses TRBV7-3 and TRBJ2-7; 8 bases map to TRBD1. The CDR3 spans 15 residues. Losses at the gene ends were 5 bases for V and 4 bases for J; bases not matched to a gene: 10. Per germline, CDR1 SGHTA and CDR2 FQGTGA. Here the CDR3 reads CASSLYGQGGYEQYF. Written as DNA, the CDR3 is TGTGCCAGCAGCCTCTACGGACAGGGCGGGTACGAGCAGTACTTC.

There are many counts of this clonotype. The gene calls are TRBV9 and TRBJ1-6; perhaps TRBD1 as D (6 bases). The V gene lost 4 bases and the J gene lost 0 bases, with 8 bases spanning the gap. The CDR3 extends over 15 amino acids. Germline V gene data show CDR1 as SGDLS and CDR2 as YYNGEE. The CDR3 here is CASSQGLSYNSPLHF. DNA for the CDR3: TGTGCCAGCAGCCAGGGGCTCTCCTATAATTCACCCCTCCACTTT.

In this sample, this clonotype turned up many times. The chain joins TRBV7-2 to TRBJ2-7, with D possibly being TRBD1 (5 bases). Trimming took off 5 bases at V and 3 bases at J, with 17 bases between the two ends. The CDR3 is 15 amino acids. In germline, CDR1 is SGHTA, CDR2 FQGNSA. In nucleotides, the CDR3 is TGTGCCAGCAGCCTAGGGTACAGGCAGAGCTACGAGCAGTACTTC. This codes for CASSLGYRQSYEQYF.

This clonotype has a handful of counts. A much larger clone differs from this one at a single base, so this may be a read error. The CDR3 is CASSETGERFF. In DNA form, the CDR3 reads TGCGCCAGTAGTGAAACCGGGGAGCGGTTTTTT. The chain is built from TRBV5-1 and TRBJ2-2; possible D gene TRBD2, 5 bases. CDR1 is SGHRS and CDR2 is YFSETQ in the germline V gene. The CDR3 has 11 amino acids.

Only a few counts were recorded for this clonotype. The chain uses TRBV5-6 and TRBJ2-6; 9 positions match TRBD1. CDR1 is SGHDT, CDR2 YYEEEE, per germline. This CDR3 has 17 residues. The V gene end was trimmed by 2 bases and the J gene end by 2 bases; junction bases not matched to a gene: 5. The CDR3 reads CASSFDRGITGANVLTF. The CDR3 region has the DNA TGTGCCAGCAGCTTTGACAGGGGGATAACTGGGGCCAACGTCCTGACTTTC.

This clonotype was seen repeatedly, ten times or more. The V and J genes are TRBV3-1 and TRBJ2-1, with 8 bases that match TRBD1. CDR1 and CDR2 from the germline V gene are LGHDT and YNNKEL (reference sequence). The CDR3 contains 16 residues. Trimming removed 4 bases from V and 0 bases from J; junction bases left unmatched: 5. The chain's CDR3 is CASSPSGTGSYNEQFF. Written as DNA, the CDR3 is TGTGCCAGCAGCCCCTCCGGGACAGGCTCCTACAATGAGCAGTTCTTC.

The chain employs TRBV3-1 and TRBJ2-6; D is perhaps TRBD2 (6 bases). V dropped 4 bases and J dropped 0 bases, with 7 bases sitting between them. CDR1 and CDR2 from the germline V gene are LGHDT and YNNKEL (reference sequence). This CDR3 contains 15 residues. CDR3 DNA sequence: TGTGCCAGCAGCCCCGGGAGCTCTGGGGCCAACGTCCTGACTTTC. This codes for CASSPGSSGANVLTF.

V gene TRBV12-3 or TRBV12-4 combines with J gene TRBJ2-3; TRBD1 agrees at 7 bases. Trimming cost V 6 bases and J 5 bases; bases outside gene matches: 14. The CDR3 consists of 16 residues. CDR3 bases: TGTGCCAGCAGCCGAGGGATAGGGGGCGCGGTAGATACGCAGTATTTT. Protein: CASSRGIGGAVDTQYF.

Many counts were recorded for this clonotype. This sequence joins TRBV7-6 and TRBJ2-5; D ambiguous. V was cut by 1 base and J by 4 bases, with 10 bases left in between. Germline V CDR1 and CDR2: SGHVS, FNYEAQ. The CDR3 sequence is 14 residues long. The CDR3 DNA is TGTGCCAGCAGCTTAGTGGCAAATGGAGAGACCCAGTACTTC. Protein product: CASSLVANGETQYF.

Of note for this clonotype: Being one base from a much bigger clone, this may be a read error. The CDR3, as DNA: TGTGCCAGCAGCTTAGAGGGGAGAGGAGAGAATGAGCAGTTCTTC. Residues: CASSLEGRGENEQFF. The rearrangement joins TRBV7-8 to TRBJ2-1; either TRBD1 or TRBD2 may fit D (5 bases each). V was trimmed by 1 base and J by 7 bases, leaving 14 bases between them. CDR3 length: 15 amino acids. The V gene's germline CDR1 is SGHVS and CDR2 FQNEAQ.

Ten or more counts support this clonotype. The DNA of the CDR3 is TGTGCCAGCAGCCAAGGACAGGAAGGGGGACAGCCCCAGCATTTT. This gives the protein CASSQGQEGGQPQHF. The rearrangement uses TRBV4-2 and TRBJ1-5, with TRBD1 as a possible D gene (6 bases). Trimming took 1 base from V and 7 from J, leaving 14 bases between them. The CDR3 has 15 amino acids. Germline lookup yields CDR1 LGHNA and CDR2 YNFKEQ.

For this clonotype: This may be a read error: a much more frequent sequence differs by one nucleotide. The genes are TRBV20-1 and TRBJ2-7; 10 nucleotides line up with TRBD2. The CDR3 is 15 residues long. J lost 7 bases, V lost 0 bases, and 9 bases had no gene match. The V gene's germline CDR1 is DFQATT and CDR2 SNEGSKA (reference sequence). This chain's CDR3 is CSARDIAGGMDEQYF. The CDR3 DNA is TGCAGTGCTAGAGATATAGCGGGGGGTATGGATGAGCAGTACTTC.